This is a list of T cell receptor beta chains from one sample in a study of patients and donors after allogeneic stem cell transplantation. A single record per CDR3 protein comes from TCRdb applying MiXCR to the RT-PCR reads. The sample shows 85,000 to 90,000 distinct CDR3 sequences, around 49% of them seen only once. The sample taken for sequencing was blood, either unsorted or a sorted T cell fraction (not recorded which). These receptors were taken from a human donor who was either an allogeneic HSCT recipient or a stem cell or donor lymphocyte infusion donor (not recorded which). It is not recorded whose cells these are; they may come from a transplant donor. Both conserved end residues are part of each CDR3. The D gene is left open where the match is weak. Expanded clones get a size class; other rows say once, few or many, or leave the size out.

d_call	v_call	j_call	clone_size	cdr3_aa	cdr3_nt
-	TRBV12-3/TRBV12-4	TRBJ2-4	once	CASSPRLGVVAKNIQYF	TGTGCCAGCAGTCCACGGCTCGGGGTGGTGGCCAAAAACATTCAGTACTTC
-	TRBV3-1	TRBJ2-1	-	CASSQLGQYNEQFF	TGTGCCAGCAGCCAATTGGGGCAGTACAATGAGCAGTTCTTC
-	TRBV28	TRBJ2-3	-	CASSFRQGRDTQYF	TGTGCCAGCAGTTTTCGGCAGGGGAGAGATACGCAGTATTTT
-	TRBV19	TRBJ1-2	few	CASSIGPGRNYGYTF	TGTGCCAGTAGTATAGGTCCAGGACGCAACTATGGCTACACCTTC
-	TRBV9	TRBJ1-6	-	CASSVVPRSPLHF	TGTGCCAGCAGCGTAGTTCCGCGTTCACCCCTCCACTTT
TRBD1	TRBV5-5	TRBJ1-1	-	CASSPQGARGSEAFF	TGTGCCAGCAGCCCCCAGGGGGCCCGGGGATCTGAAGCTTTCTTT
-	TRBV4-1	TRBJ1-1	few	CASSQALGSTREAFF	TGCGCCAGCAGCCAAGCACTGGGGAGCACCCGAGAAGCTTTCTTT
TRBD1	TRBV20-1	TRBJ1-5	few	CSARPGTDFNQPQHF	TGCAGTGCTAGACCCGGGACAGACTTCAATCAGCCCCAGCATTTT
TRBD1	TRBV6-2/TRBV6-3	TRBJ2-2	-	CASKWGQITGELFF	TGTGCCAGCAAATGGGGACAGATTACCGGGGAGCTGTTTTTT
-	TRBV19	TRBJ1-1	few	CASRMDRNTEAFF	TGTGCCAGTAGAATGGACAGGAACACTGAAGCTTTCTTT
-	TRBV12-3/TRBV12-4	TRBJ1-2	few	CASSLIGGNYGYTF	TGTGCCAGCAGTTTAATCGGTGGTAACTATGGCTACACCTTC
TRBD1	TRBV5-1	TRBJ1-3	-	CASSPGTGSGNTIYF	TGCGCCAGCAGCCCCGGGACAGGCTCTGGAAACACCATATATTTT
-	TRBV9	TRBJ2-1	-	CASSPGGTPYNEQFF	TGTGCCAGCAGTCCCGGAGGGACCCCGTACAATGAGCAGTTCTTC